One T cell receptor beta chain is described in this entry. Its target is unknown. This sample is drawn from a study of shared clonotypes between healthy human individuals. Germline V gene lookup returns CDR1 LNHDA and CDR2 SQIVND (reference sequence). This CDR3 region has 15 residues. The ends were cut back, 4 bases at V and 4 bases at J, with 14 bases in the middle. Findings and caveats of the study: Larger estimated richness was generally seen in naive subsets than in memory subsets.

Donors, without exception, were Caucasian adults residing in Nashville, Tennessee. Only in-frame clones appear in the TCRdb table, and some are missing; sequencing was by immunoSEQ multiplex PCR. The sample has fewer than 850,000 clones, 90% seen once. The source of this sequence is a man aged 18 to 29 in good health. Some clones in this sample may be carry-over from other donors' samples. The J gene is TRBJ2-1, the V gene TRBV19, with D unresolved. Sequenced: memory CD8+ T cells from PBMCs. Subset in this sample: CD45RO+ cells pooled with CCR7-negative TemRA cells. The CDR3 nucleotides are TGTGCCAGTAGTAATAAGGGAATGCTATACAATGAGCAGTTCTTC. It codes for CASSNKGMLYNEQFF.